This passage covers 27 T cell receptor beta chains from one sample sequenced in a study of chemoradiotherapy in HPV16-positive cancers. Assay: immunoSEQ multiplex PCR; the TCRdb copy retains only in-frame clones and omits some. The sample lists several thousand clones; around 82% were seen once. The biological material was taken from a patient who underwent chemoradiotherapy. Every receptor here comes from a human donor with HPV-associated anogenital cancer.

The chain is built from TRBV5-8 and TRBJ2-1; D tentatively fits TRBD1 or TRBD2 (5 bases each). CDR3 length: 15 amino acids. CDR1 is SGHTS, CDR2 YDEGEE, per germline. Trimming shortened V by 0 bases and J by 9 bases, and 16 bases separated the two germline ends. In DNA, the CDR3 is TGTGCCAGCAGCTTGGTGGGACGCCAGCGCGGTGAGCAGTTCTTC. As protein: CASSLVGRQRGEQFF.

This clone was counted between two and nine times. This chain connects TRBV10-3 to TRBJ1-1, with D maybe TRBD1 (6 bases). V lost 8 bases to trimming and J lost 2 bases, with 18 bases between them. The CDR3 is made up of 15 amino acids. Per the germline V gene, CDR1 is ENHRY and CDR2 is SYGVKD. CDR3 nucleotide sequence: TGTGCCATCCAGGTAGGTTCGGACAGAAACACTGAAGCTTTCTTT. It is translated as CAIQVGSDRNTEAFF.

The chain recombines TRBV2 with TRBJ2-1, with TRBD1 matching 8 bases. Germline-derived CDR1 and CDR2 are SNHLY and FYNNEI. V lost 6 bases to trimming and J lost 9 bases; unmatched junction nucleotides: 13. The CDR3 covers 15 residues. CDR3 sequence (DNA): TGTGCCAGCAGCGGCTCAGGGGGCCCCTATGGTGAGCAGTTCTTC. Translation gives CASSGSGGPYGEQFF.

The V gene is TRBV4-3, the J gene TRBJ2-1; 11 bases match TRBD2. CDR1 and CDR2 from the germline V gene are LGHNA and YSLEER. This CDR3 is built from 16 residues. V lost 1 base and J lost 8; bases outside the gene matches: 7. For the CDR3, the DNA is TGCGCCAGCAGCCAAGTTCTTAGCGGGGGGGTCGATGAGCAGTTCTTC. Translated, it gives CASSQVLSGGVDEQFF.

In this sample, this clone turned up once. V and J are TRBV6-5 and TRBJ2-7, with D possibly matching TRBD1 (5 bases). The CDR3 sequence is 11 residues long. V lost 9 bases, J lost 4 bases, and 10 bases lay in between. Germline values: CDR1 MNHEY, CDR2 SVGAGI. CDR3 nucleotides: TGTGCCAGTTCAACAGGTTACGAGCAGTACTTC. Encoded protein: CASSTGYEQYF.

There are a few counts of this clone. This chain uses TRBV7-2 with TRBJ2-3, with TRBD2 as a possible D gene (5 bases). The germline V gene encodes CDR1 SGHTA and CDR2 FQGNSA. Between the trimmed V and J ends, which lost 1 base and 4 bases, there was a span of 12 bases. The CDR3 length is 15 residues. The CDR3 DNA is TGTGCCAGCAGCTTAGGTGGACGGGGAGCAGATACGCAGTATTTT. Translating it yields CASSLGGRGADTQYF.

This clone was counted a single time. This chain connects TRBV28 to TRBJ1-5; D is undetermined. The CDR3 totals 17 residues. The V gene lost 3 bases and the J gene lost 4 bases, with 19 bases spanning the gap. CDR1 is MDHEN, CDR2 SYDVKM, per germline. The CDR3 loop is CASSFFAARRKNQPQHF. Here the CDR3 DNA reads TGTGCCAGCAGTTTTTTTGCAGCCCGGAGAAAGAATCAGCCCCAGCATTTT.

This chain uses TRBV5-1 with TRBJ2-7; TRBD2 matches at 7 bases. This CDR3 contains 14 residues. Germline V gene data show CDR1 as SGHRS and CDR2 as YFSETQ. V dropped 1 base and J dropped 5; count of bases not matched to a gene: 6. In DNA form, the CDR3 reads TGCGCCAGCAGCTTGCGTGGGGGGGGGAACGAGCAGTACTTC. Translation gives CASSLRGGGNEQYF.

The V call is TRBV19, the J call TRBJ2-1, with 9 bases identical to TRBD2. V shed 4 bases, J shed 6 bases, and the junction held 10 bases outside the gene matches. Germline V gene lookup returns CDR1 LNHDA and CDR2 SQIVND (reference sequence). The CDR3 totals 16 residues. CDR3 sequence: CASSREGGGALNEQFF. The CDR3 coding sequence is TGTGCCAGTAGTAGGGAGGGCGGGGGGGCCCTCAATGAGCAGTTCTTC.

Here the CDR3 reads CASSLENSPLHF. CDR3 coding DNA: TGCGCCAGCAGCTTAGAGAATTCACCCCTCCACTTT. The rearrangement joins TRBV5-1 to TRBJ1-6, with D unclear. Trimming took off 2 bases at V and 7 bases at J, with 4 bases between the two ends. The CDR3 totals 12 residues. The germline V gene encodes CDR1 SGHRS and CDR2 YFSETQ.

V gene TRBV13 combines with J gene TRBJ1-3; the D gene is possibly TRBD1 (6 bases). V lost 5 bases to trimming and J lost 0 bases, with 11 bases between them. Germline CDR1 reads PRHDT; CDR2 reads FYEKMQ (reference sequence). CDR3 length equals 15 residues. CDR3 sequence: CASSLGGSSGNTIYF. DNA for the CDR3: TGTGCCAGCAGCCTCGGGGGCTCCTCTGGAAACACCATATATTTT.

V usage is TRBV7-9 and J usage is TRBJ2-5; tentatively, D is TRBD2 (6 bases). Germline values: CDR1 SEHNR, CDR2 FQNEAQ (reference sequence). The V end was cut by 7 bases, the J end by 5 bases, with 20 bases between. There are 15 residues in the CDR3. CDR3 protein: CASNPIRGVSETQYF. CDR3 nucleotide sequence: TGTGCCAGCAACCCGATACGCGGGGTATCCGAGACCCAGTACTTC.

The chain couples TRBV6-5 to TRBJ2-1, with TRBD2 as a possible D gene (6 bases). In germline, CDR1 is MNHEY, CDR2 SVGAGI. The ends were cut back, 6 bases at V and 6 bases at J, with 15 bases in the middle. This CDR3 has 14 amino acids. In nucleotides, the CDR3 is TGTGCCAGCAGCTTGGGGAGGAGGGTCAATGAGCAGTTCTTC. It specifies CASSLGRRVNEQFF.

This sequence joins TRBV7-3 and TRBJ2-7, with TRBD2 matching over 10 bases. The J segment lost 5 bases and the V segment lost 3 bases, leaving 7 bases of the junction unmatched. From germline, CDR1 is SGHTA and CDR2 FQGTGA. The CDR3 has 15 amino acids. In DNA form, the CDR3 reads TGTGCCAGCAGCTTGGCTAGCGGGGGAGCCAACGAGCAGTACTTC. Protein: CASSLASGGANEQYF.

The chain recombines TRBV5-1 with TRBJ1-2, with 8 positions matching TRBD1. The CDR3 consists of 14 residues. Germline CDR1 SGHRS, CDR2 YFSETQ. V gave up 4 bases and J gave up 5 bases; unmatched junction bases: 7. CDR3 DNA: TGCGCCAGCAGCGGACAGGGTCGGGAGTATGGCTACACCTTC. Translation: CASSGQGREYGYTF.

The CDR3 spells CASRQGGNQPQHF. CDR3 DNA: TGTGCCAGTCGACAGGGTGGCAATCAGCCCCAGCATTTT. This chain links TRBV19 with TRBJ1-5; 7 bases match TRBD1. V shed 8 bases and J 2 bases; nucleotides not matched to a gene: 3. The CDR3 runs to 13 residues. The germline V gene encodes CDR1 LNHDA and CDR2 SQIVND (reference sequence).

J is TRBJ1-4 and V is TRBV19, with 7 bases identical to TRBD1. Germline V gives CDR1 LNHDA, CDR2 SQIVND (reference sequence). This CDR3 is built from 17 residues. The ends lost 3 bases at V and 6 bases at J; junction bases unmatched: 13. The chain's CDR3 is CASSMHRQGEAYEKLFF. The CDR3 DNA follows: TGTGCCAGTAGTATGCACCGACAGGGAGAGGCTTATGAAAAACTGTTTTTT.

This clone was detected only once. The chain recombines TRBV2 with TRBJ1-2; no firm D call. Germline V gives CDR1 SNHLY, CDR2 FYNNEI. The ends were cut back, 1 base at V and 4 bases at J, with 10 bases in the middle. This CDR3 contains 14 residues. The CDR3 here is CASSEGRLGYGYTF. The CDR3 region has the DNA TGTGCCAGCAGTGAAGGCAGGCTCGGCTATGGCTACACCTTC.

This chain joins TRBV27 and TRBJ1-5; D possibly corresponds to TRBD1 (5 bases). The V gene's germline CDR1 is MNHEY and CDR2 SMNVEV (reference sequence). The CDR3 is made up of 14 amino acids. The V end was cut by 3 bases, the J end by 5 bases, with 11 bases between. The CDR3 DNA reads TGTGCCAGCAGTTTTTGGGGGGGGGATCAGCCCCAGCATTTT. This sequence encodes CASSFWGGDQPQHF.

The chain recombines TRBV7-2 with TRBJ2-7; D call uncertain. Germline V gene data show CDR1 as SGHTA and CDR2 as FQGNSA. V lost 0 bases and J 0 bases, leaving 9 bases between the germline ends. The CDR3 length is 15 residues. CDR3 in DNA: TGTGCCAGCAGCTTAGCCCGGGCTAGCTCCTACGAGCAGTACTTC. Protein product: CASSLARASSYEQYF.

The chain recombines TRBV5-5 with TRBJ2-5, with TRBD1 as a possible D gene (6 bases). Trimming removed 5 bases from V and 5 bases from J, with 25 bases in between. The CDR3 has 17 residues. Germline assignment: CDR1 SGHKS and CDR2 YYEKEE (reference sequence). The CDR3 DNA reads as TGTGCCAGCAGAATCATGATGGGGGCATCCAAGTGGGAGACCCAGTACTTC. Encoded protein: CASRIMMGASKWETQYF.

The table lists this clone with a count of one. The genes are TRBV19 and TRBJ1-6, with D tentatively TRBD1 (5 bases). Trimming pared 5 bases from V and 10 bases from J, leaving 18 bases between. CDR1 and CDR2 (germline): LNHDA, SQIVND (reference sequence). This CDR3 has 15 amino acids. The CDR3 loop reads CASSPTGGSRSPLHF. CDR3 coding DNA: TGTGCCAGTAGTCCAACAGGTGGAAGCAGGTCACCCCTCCACTTT.

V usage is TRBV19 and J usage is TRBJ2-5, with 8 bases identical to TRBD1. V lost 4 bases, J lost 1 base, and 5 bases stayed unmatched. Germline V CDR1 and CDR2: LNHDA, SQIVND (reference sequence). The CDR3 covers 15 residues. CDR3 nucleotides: TGTGCCAGTAGTAGGAGGGACAGGCCCCAAGAGACCCAGTACTTC. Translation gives CASSRRDRPQETQYF.

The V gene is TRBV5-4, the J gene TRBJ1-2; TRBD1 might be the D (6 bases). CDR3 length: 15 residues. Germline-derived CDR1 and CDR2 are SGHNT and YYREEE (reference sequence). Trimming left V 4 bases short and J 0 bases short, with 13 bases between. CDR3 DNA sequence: TGTGCCAGCAGCCCAGGGACACTCCCTAACTATGGCTACACCTTC. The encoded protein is CASSPGTLPNYGYTF.

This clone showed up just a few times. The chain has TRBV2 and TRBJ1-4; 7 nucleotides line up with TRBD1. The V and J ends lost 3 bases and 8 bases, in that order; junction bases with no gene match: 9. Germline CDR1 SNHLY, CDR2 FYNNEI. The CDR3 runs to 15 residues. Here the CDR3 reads CASSELTGSDEKLFF. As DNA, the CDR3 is TGTGCCAGCAGTGAGTTGACAGGGTCAGACGAAAAACTGTTTTTT.

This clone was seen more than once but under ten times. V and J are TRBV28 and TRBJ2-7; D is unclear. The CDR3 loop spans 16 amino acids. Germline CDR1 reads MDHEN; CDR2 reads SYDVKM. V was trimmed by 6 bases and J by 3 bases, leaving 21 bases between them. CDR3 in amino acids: CASSRIGRSRIYEQYF. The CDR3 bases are TGTGCCAGCAGCCGTATTGGACGGTCCCGAATCTACGAGCAGTACTTC.

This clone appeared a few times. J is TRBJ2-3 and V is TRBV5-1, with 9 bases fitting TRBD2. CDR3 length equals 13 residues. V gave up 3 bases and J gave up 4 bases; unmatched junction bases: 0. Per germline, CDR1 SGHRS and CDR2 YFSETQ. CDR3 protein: CASSSSGADTQYF. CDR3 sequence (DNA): TGCGCCAGCAGCTCTAGCGGGGCAGATACGCAGTATTTT.